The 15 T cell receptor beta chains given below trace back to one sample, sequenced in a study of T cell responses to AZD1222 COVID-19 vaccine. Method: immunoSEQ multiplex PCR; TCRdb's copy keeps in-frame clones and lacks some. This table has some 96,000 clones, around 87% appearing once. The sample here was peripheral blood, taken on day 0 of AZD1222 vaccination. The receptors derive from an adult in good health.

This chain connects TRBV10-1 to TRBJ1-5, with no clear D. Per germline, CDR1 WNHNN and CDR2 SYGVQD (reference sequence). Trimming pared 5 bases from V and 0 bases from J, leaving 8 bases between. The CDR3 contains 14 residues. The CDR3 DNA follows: TGCGCCAGCAGTCCGGACGGTAGCAATCAGCCCCAGCATTTT. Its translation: CASSPDGSNQPQHF.

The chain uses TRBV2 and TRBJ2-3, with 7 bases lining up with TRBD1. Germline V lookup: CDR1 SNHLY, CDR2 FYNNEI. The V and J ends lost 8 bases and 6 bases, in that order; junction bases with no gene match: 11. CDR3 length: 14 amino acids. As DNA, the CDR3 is TGTGCCAGCCACAGGGGACAGCCTGGGGATACGCAGTATTTT. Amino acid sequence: CASHRGQPGDTQYF.

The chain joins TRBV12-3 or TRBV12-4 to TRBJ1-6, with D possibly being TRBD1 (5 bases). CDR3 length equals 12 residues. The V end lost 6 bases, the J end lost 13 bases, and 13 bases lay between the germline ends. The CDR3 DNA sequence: TGTGCCAGCAGCTACTCTAAGGGGCCCCTCCACTTT. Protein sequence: CASSYSKGPLHF.

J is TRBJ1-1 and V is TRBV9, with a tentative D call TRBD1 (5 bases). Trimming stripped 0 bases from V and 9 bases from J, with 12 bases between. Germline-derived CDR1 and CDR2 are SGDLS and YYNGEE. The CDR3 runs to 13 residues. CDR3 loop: CASSVEGRKKAFF. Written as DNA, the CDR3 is TGTGCCAGCAGCGTAGAGGGACGGAAGAAAGCTTTCTTT.

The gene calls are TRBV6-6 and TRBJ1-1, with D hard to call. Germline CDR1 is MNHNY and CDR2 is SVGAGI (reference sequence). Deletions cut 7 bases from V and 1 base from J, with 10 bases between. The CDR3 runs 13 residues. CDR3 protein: CASTEIQNTEAFF. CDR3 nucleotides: TGTGCCAGCACCGAGATCCAGAACACTGAAGCTTTCTTT.

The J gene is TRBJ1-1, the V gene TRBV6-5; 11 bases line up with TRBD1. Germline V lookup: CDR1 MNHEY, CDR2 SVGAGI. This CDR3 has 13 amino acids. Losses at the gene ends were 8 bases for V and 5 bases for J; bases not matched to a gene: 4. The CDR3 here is CASGDRGKTEAFF. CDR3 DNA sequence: TGTGCCAGCGGGGACAGGGGGAAGACTGAAGCTTTCTTT.

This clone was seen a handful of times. In nucleotides, the CDR3 is TGTGCCAGCAGCTTGGGGGCGGGCTCCTATAATTCACCCCTCCACTTT. Its protein is CASSLGAGSYNSPLHF. The chain links TRBV5-4 to TRBJ1-6; the D is unclear. CDR1 and CDR2 (germline): SGHNT, YYREEE (reference sequence). The CDR3 spans 16 residues. Trimming left V 0 bases short and J 0 bases short, with 7 bases between.

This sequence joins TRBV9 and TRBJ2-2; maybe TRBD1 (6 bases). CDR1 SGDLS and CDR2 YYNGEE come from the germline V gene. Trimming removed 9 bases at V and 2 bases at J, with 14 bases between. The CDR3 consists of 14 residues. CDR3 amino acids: CATSRDINTGELFF. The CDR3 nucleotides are TGTGCCACGAGCCGGGACATAAACACCGGGGAGCTGTTTTTT.

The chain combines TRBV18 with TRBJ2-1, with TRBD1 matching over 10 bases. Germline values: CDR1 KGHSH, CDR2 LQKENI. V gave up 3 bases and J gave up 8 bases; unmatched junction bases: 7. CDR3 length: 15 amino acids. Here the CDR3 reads CASSPRTGGRYEQFF. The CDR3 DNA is TGTGCCAGCTCACCGAGGACAGGGGGGCGGTATGAGCAGTTCTTC.

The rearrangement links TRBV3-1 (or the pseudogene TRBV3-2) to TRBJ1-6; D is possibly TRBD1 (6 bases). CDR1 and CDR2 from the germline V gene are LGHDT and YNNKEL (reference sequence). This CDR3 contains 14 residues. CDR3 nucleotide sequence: TGTGCGACAGGAGCGGGGCCTACTAATTCACCCCTCCACTTT. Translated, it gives CATGAGPTNSPLHF.

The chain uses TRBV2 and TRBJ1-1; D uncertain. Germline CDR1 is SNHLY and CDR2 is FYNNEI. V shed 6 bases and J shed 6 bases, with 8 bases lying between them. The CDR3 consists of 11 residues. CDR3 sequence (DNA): TGTGCCAGCAGCTCGACACCTGAAGCTTTCTTT. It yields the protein CASSSTPEAFF.

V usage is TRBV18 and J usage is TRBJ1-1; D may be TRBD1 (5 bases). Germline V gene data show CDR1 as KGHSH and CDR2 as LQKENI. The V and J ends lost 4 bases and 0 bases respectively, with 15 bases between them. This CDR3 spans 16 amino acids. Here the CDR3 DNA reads TGTGCCAGCTCACGGAGGGACGGCCCGATGAACACTGAAGCTTTCTTT. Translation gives CASSRRDGPMNTEAFF. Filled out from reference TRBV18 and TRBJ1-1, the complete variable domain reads NAGVMQNPRHLVRRRGQEARLRCSPMKGHSHVYWYRQLPEEGLKFMVYLQKENIIDESGMPKERFSAEFPKEGPSILRIQQVVRGDSAAYFCASSRRDGPMNTEAFFGQGTRLTVV.

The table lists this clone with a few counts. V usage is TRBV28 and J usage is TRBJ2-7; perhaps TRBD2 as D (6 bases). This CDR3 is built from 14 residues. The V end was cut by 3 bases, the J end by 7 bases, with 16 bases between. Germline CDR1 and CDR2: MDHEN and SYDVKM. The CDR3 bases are TGTGCCAGCAGTTTGGGGGACGGGGGATTTGAGCAGTACTTC. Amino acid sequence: CASSLGDGGFEQYF. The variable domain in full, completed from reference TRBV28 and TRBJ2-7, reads DVKVTQSSRYLVKRTGEKVFLECVQDMDHENMFWYRQDPGLGLRLIYFSYDVKMKEKGDIPEGYSVSREKKERFSLILESASTNQTSMYLCASSLGDGGFEQYFGPGTRLTVT.

The CDR3 DNA reads as TGTGCCAGCAGCTTAGGGGTGAACACTGAAGCTTTCTTT. It is translated as CASSLGVNTEAFF. The chain uses TRBV11-3 and TRBJ1-1; D is unresolved. The germline V gene encodes CDR1 SGHNT and CDR2 YENEEA. The CDR3 runs to 13 residues. Trimming removed 1 base from V and 0 bases from J, with 3 bases in between.

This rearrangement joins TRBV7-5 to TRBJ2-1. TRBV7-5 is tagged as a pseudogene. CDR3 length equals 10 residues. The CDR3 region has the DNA TGTGCCAGAAGCTTAAATGAGCAGTTCTTC. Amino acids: CARSLNEQFF.